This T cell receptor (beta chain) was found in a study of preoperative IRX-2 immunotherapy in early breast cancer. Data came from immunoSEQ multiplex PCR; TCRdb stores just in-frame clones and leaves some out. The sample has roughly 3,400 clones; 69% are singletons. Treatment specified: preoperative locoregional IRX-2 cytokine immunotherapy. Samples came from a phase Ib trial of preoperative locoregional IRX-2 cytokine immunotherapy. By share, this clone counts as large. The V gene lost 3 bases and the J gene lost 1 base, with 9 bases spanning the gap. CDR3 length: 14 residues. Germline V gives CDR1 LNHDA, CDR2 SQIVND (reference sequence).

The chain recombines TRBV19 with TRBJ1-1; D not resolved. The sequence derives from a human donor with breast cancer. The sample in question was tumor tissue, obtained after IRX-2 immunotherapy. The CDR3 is CASSILDWNTEAFF. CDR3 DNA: TGTGCCAGTAGTATCCTTGACTGGAACACTGAAGCTTTCTTT.